This TCR beta chain appears in the sequencing data of a study of T cells in Graves' hyperthyroidism and ophthalmopathy. Broader study findings: Model output signaled ophthalmopathy a median roughly six months ahead of onset.

The investigators amplified TCR beta CDR3 regions from RNA transcripts. The study used the HTBI primer set for a first-round RT-PCR of the TCR CDR3. From the multiplex PCR reads, TCRdb called clonotypes with MiXCR, one entry per CDR3 protein. The sample holds approximately 380,000 distinct CDR3 sequences; roughly 20% are singletons and the top ten take 35% to 50%. Trimming pared 2 bases from V and 2 bases from J, leaving 12 bases between. This CDR3 spans 16 amino acids. Of note for this clonotype: Antigen: not known.

The sequenced sample consisted of blood. The rearrangement joins TRBV12-3 or TRBV12-4 to TRBJ2-2, with D possibly TRBD1 on 6 matching bases. The TCR was taken from a young man with Graves' ophthalmopathy. The CDR3, as DNA: TGTGCCAGCAGTTTAATCGACAGGAGAAACACCGGGGAGCTGTTTTTT. Translated: CASSLIDRRNTGELFF.